This T cell receptor beta chain was obtained from a study of CD8 T cells in Susac syndrome. About the research overall: Patients with Susac syndrome had blood drawn and were at that point therapy-naive, on corticosteroids, or on intravenous immunoglobulin alone.

With random hexamers, reverse transcription was performed on about 0.45 to 1 ug of RNA. MiXCR was run by TCRdb on the immunoSEQ multiplex PCR reads, yielding one entry per CDR3 protein. The table lists roughly 84,000 distinct CDR3 sequences, approximately 96% of them singletons. V shed 4 bases and J shed 2 bases, with 21 bases lying between them. CDR3 size: 17 residues. Germline V CDR1 and CDR2: MDHEN, SYDVKM. CD8+ and CD4+ T cells from blood underwent TCR beta sequencing. The receptor was isolated from a human donor with Susac syndrome. The rearrangement links TRBV28 to TRBJ2-7; D possibly corresponds to TRBD2 (6 bases). The sequenced sample consisted of CD8+ T cells from PBMCs. DNA of the CDR3: TGTGCCAGCAGTTCGGAAAGGGGACTTTTCTATCCCTACGAGCAGTACTTC. This sequence encodes CASSSERGLFYPYEQYF.